This passage covers 2 T cell receptor beta chains from one sample sequenced in a study of early T cells in non-severe SARS-CoV-2 infection. TCRdb independently ran MiXCR on the 5' RACE reads; one entry per CDR3 protein. The repertoire holds 65,000 to 80,000 distinct CDR3 sequences, with 13% as singletons. Sequenced input: whole blood. The receptors come from an adult who was a healthcare worker with PCR-confirmed SARS-CoV-2 infection or an uninfected control (not recorded which).

The CDR3 coding sequence is TGTGCCTCCACCCGGGGGGATGAGCAGTTCTTC. Protein product: CASTRGDEQFF. The chain links TRBV6-1 to TRBJ2-1, with 7 nucleotides matching TRBD2. Per the germline V gene, CDR1 is MNHNS and CDR2 is SASEGT. The CDR3 runs to 11 residues. J lost 8 bases, V lost 11 bases, and 6 bases had no gene match.

In its sample, this clonotype was seen a few times. This CDR3 is CASSLAPGRGAYEQYF. The CDR3 DNA sequence: TGCGCCAGCAGCTTGGCCCCTGGGCGGGGGGCCTACGAGCAGTACTTC. This chain connects TRBV5-1 to TRBJ2-7; 8 bases are a match to TRBD2. The CDR3 totals 16 residues. The V segment lost 0 bases and the J segment 2 bases; nucleotides outside the gene matches: 7. CDR1 and CDR2 (germline): SGHRS, YFSETQ.